This T cell receptor (beta chain) was sequenced during a study of shared clonotypes between healthy human individuals. Study conclusions and caveats: Apart from blood, nothing was sampled; tissue repertoires likely differ.

Germline CDR1 MNHEY, CDR2 SVGAGI. The CDR3 covers 15 residues. Between the trimmed V and J ends, which lost 5 bases and 8 bases, there was a span of 21 bases. Genomic DNA (from each subset) was split evenly across several immunoSEQ plates. Produced via immunoSEQ multiplex PCR; TCRdb's table is partial and in-frame only. The table includes a few million clones, approximately 95% detected once. Turning to this clone: Its antigen is undetermined.

This receptor was identified in a man aged 18-30 years in good health. Some clones in this sample may be carry-over from other donors' samples. The genes are TRBV6-5 and TRBJ1-2; D is possibly TRBD1 (5 bases). The sample taken for sequencing was naive CD4+ T cells from PBMCs. As for subset: CD45RA+ positively selected. For the CDR3, the DNA is TGTGCCAGCAGTCGAGCGGGGAGCGCCCAGGGAGGCTACACCTTC. Its translation: CASSRAGSAQGGYTF.